Here is one T cell receptor beta chain with its context. Described time point: after dendritic cell vaccination, including at tumor progression/relapse. The entry originates in a study of glioma-infiltrating T cells after dendritic cell vaccination. The CDR3 has 19 residues. The germline gives CDR1 LGHNT, CDR2 FRNRAP. V gave up 0 bases and J gave up 2 bases, with 22 bases separating them. The immunoSEQ assay amplified TCRB CDR3 from up to roughly 2 ug DNA. Libraries were prepared by immunoSEQ multiplex PCR; TCRdb keeps only in-frame clonotypes and omits some of them. The data contain fewer than 75,000 clones, over 75% of them singletons.

The input for sequencing was blood, taken after dendritic cell vaccination. This TCR came from a human donor with glioblastoma. The genes are TRBV12-5 and TRBJ2-5, with unresolved D. The CDR3 DNA sequence: TGTGCTAGTGGTTTGGTAAAAACCGAGGCCGCCTTGTTTCAAGAGACCCAGTACTTC. Protein: CASGLVKTEAALFQETQYF.